A single sample gave rise to the 12 T cell receptor beta chains below, sequenced in a study of blood T cells in healthy people across ages. Primers used in a second PCR of roughly 6 to 11 cycles were a sample-barcoded 5' primer and a J-beta primer mix. From the 5' RACE reads, TCRdb called clonotypes with MiXCR, one entry per CDR3 protein. The sample has over a million distinct CDR3 sequences; 45% are singletons. Input material: blood. The source of these receptors is an older woman in good health.

The V gene is TRBV3-1, the J gene TRBJ2-7; 8 bases agree with TRBD2. With 4 bases clipped from V and 3 bases from J, the junction kept 11 bases outside the gene matches. The V gene's germline CDR1 is LGHDT and CDR2 YNNKEL (reference sequence). The CDR3 sequence is 16 residues long. The CDR3 coding sequence is TGTGCCAGCAGCCGAGGAGGGACTAGTTGGAACTACGAGCAGTACTTC. Translation gives CASSRGGTSWNYEQYF.

V gene TRBV28 combines with J gene TRBJ2-5; a weak D match, TRBD2 (7 bases). The J call may be wrong; the DNA end is better matched by TRBJ2-7. Germline lookup yields CDR1 MDHEN and CDR2 SYDVKM. The CDR3 length is 15 residues. The CDR3 protein is CATKLRGASTYEQYF. For the CDR3, the DNA is TGTGCCACCAAACTCCGGGGGGCCAGCACCTACGAGCAGTACTTC.

This clonotype was detected a few times. The V and J genes are TRBV27 and TRBJ1-2; weak D call: TRBD1 (6 bases). CDR3 size: 15 residues. Germline assignment: CDR1 MNHEY and CDR2 SMNVEV (reference sequence). Trimming stripped 4 bases from V and 0 bases from J, with 12 bases between. The CDR3 bases are TGTGCCAGCAGTTCTATTAACAGGGCTAACTATGGCTACACCTTC. Its translation is CASSSINRANYGYTF.

This chain links TRBV27 with TRBJ2-1; D remains unclear. The CDR3 is 13 residues long. V was cut by 1 base and J by 6 bases, with 7 bases left in between. Germline CDR1 reads MNHEY; CDR2 reads SMNVEV (reference sequence). CDR3 in amino acids: CASSLWFGNEQFF. The CDR3 nucleotides read TGTGCCAGCAGTTTATGGTTCGGCAATGAGCAGTTCTTC.

The chain recombines TRBV3-1 with TRBJ2-7; TRBD2 aligns across 14 bases. CDR3 length: 17 residues. Trimming at V came to 3 bases and at J to 3 bases, leaving 7 bases not matched to a gene. The germline V gene has CDR1 LGHDT and CDR2 YNNKEL (reference sequence). CDR3 sequence (DNA): TGTGCCAGCAGCCAGGGACTAGCGGGAGTCGGAAACTACGAGCAGTACTTC. Translating it yields CASSQGLAGVGNYEQYF.

This chain joins TRBV27 and TRBJ2-5, with D uncertain. The CDR3 covers 13 residues. CDR1 and CDR2 (germline): MNHEY, SMNVEV (reference sequence). V lost 7 bases, J lost 2 bases, and 11 bases lay in between. CDR3 residues: CASKPHTQETQYF. CDR3 in DNA: TGTGCCAGCAAACCCCATACTCAAGAGACCCAGTACTTC.

The chain carries TRBV25-1 and TRBJ2-5; TRBD2 aligns across 9 bases. Germline V gene data show CDR1 as MGHDK and CDR2 as SYGVNS. The CDR3 is made up of 15 amino acids. The ends lost 3 bases at V and 9 bases at J; junction bases unmatched: 11. The CDR3 DNA is TGTGCCAGCAGTGACCCCGTAGCGGGAGATTGGGCCCAGTACTTC. Its protein product is CASSDPVAGDWAQYF.

For the CDR3, the DNA is TGTGCCAGCAGTGAATACACAGGGTTAGATTCACCCCACTTT. Protein product: CASSEYTGLDSPHF. This chain joins TRBV25-1 and TRBJ1-6; D is perhaps TRBD1 (6 bases). The germline V gene encodes CDR1 MGHDK and CDR2 SYGVNS. With 0 bases removed from V and 18 bases from J, the gap between germline ends came to 18 bases. CDR3 length equals 14 residues.

The CDR3 here is CASSPSSGRDEQYF. For the CDR3, the DNA is TGTGCCAGCAGTCCCTCTAGCGGGAGGGATGAGCAGTACTTC. The rearrangement links TRBV6-5 to TRBJ2-7; TRBD2 matches 12 bases. Germline V gene lookup returns CDR1 MNHEY and CDR2 SVGAGI. Unmatched junction bases numbered 6, after V lost 5 bases and J lost 7 bases. CDR3 length: 14 amino acids.

This clonotype has a count of ten or more. The rearrangement uses TRBV15 and TRBJ1-4, with unresolved D. Germline CDR1 is LNHNV and CDR2 is YYDKDF (reference sequence). CDR3 length: 16 residues. V was trimmed by 0 bases and J by 0 bases, leaving 8 bases between them. The DNA for the CDR3 is TGTGCCACCAGCAGAGATGGGAGGGCAACTAATGAAAAACTGTTTTTT. Its protein product is CATSRDGRATNEKLFF.

CDR3 residues: CASSSRHATGYNEQFF. In DNA, the CDR3 is TGTGCCAGCAGCTCGAGACACGCAACGGGCTACAATGAGCAGTTCTTC. The chain combines TRBV7-8 with TRBJ2-1; D unclear. From germline, CDR1 is SGHVS and CDR2 FQNEAQ. The CDR3 loop spans 16 amino acids. V lost 4 bases to trimming and J lost 3 bases, with 16 bases between them.

The rearrangement joins TRBV28 to TRBJ2-4, with 11 bases that match TRBD2. TRBJ2-7 explains the end of the DNA better; the J call may be wrong. The germline CDR1 and CDR2 sequences are MDHEN and SYDVKM. The CDR3 extends over 14 amino acids. CDR3 DNA: TGTGCCAGCAGGCACGGGACTAGCGGCTACGAGCAGTACTTC. Its translation is CASRHGTSGYEQYF.